This passage covers 24 T cell receptor beta chains from one sample sequenced in a study of prognosis after radiotherapy for stage I lung cancer. Amplification of TCR beta CDR3 from genomic DNA used two-round multiplex PCR. The first round of PCR was done with primers that matched each TRBV and TRBJ gene. TCRdb analysed the multiplex PCR reads with MiXCR anew, one entry per CDR3 protein. Of some 38,000 distinct CDR3 sequences in the sample, approximately 25% were seen once. The sequencing used PBMCs, collected before or after stereotactic body radiation therapy (not recorded which). These receptors were collected from a donor over 45 with non-small cell lung cancer.

This clonotype came up many times. The rearrangement uses TRBV19 and TRBJ2-6; TRBD1 matches at 10 bases. The CDR3 runs to 17 residues. With 3 bases clipped from V and 1 base from J, the junction kept 3 bases outside the gene matches. Germline V gene lookup returns CDR1 LNHDA and CDR2 SQIVND (reference sequence). The CDR3 bases are TGTGCCAGTAGTATTGGACAGGGGGTTTCTGGGGCCAACGTCCTGACTTTC. It yields the protein CASSIGQGVSGANVLTF.

This clonotype has at least ten counts. A single base separates this from a much larger clone, so it may be a read error. The genes are TRBV19 and TRBJ2-1, with TRBD2 matching over 9 bases. J was trimmed by 7 bases and V by 3 bases; bases with no gene match: 4. In germline, CDR1 is LNHDA, CDR2 SQIVND (reference sequence). This CDR3 region has 14 residues. CDR3 residues: CASSISGRRNEQFF. CDR3 DNA: TGTGCCAGTAGTATTAGCGGGAGACGAAATGAGCAGTTCTTC.

This clonotype has at least ten counts. The V call is TRBV11-2, the J call TRBJ1-2; weak D call: TRBD1 (5 bases). The germline CDR1 and CDR2 sequences are SGHAT and FQNNGV. Trimming removed 2 bases from V and 6 bases from J, with 13 bases in between. This CDR3 comprises 14 residues. The CDR3 DNA reads TGTGCCAGCAGCTTAAATCCAGGGAGGAATGGCTACACCTTC. Its translation: CASSLNPGRNGYTF. Full variable domain (missing parts from reference TRBV11-2 and TRBJ1-2): EAGVAQSPRYKIIEKRQSVAFWCNPISGHATLYWYQQILGQGPKLLIQFQNNGVVDDSQLPKDRFSAERLKGVDSTLKIQPAKLEDSAVYLCASSLNPGRNGYTFGSGTRLTVV.

About this clonotype: The CDR3 carries no conserved terminal phenylalanine or tryptophan, so it likely arises from a read error. The DNA is left out, because the CDR3 cannot be placed on it with certainty; the CDR3 is given as TCRdb lists it. The rearrangement links TRBV6-1 to TRBJ2-1; TRBD2 reflects the table's D call only, with no check against the DNA. In germline, CDR1 is MNHNS, CDR2 SASEGT. Including both end residues, the CDR3 is 16 amino acids long. CDR3 protein: CASSMTSGRARNEKFL.

This clonotype was counted ten times or more. The genes are TRBV28 and TRBJ1-4; possibly TRBD1 for D (5 bases). Trimming pared 5 bases from V and 0 bases from J, leaving 13 bases between. The germline V gene encodes CDR1 MDHEN and CDR2 SYDVKM. CDR3 length: 16 residues. This CDR3 is CASSRDSVATNEKLFF. CDR3 nucleotide sequence: TGTGCCAGCAGTAGGGACTCGGTTGCAACTAATGAAAAACTGTTTTTT.

This clonotype was found many times. This chain links TRBV4-2 with TRBJ2-1, with TRBD2 matching 8 bases. The length of the CDR3 is 16 residues. From germline, CDR1 is LGHNA and CDR2 YNFKEQ. Trimming removed 0 bases from V and 5 bases from J; junction bases left unmatched: 6. The CDR3 DNA sequence: TGTGCCAGCAGCCAAGAAGTCGCACTAGCGGACAATGAGCAGTTCTTC. Residues: CASSQEVALADNEQFF.

Notes on this clonotype: It differs at one base from a far larger clone, so likely a read error. V gene TRBV5-1 combines with J gene TRBJ2-7; perhaps TRBD1 as D (5 bases). V was clipped by 1 base and J by 7 bases, with 12 bases between them. The CDR3 consists of 13 residues. The germline CDR1 and CDR2 sequences are SGHRS and YFSETQ. The CDR3 sequence is CASSLNLDNEQYF. The CDR3 coding sequence is TGCGCCAGCAGCTTGAACTTGGACAATGAGCAGTACTTC.

J is TRBJ2-3 and V is TRBV28; weak D call: TRBD1 (5 bases). Between the trimmed V and J ends, which lost 6 bases and 7 bases, there was a span of 14 bases. Germline values: CDR1 MDHEN, CDR2 SYDVKM. This CDR3 comprises 13 residues. The CDR3 sequence is CASRATVEYTQYF. The CDR3 coding sequence is TGTGCCAGCAGAGCGACAGTGGAATATACGCAGTATTTT.

This clonotype was detected many times. The gene calls are TRBV28 and TRBJ1-1, with TRBD1 identical over 7 bases. This CDR3 region has 15 residues. The V and J ends lost 10 bases and 1 base, in that order; junction bases with no gene match: 12. The germline V gene has CDR1 MDHEN and CDR2 SYDVKM. The CDR3 protein is CATRLSGTANTEAFF. The CDR3 region has the DNA TGTGCCACCAGACTATCAGGGACAGCGAACACTGAAGCTTTCTTT.

This clonotype has ten or more counts. This rearrangement joins TRBV5-1 to TRBJ2-1; TRBD1 is a possible D gene (6 bases). Germline-derived CDR1 and CDR2 are SGHRS and YFSETQ. Trimming shortened V by 2 bases and J by 9 bases, and 15 bases separated the two germline ends. CDR3 length: 14 residues. As DNA, the CDR3 is TGCGCCAGCAGCTTCAGGGGCGGCCACAGTGAGCAGTTCTTC. Amino acids: CASSFRGGHSEQFF.

This clonotype was recorded at least ten times. The CDR3 coding sequence is TGTGCCAGCAGCTTGGGGCAGGGGAACACTGAAGCTTTCTTT. This encodes CASSLGQGNTEAFF. The V and J genes are TRBV11-3 and TRBJ1-1; D is possibly TRBD1 (5 bases). The V gene's germline CDR1 is SGHNT and CDR2 YENEEA. Trimming removed 3 bases from V and 1 base from J, with 9 bases in between. The length of the CDR3 is 14 residues.

There are many counts of this clonotype. This chain joins TRBV4-2 and TRBJ2-1, with 9 bases identical to TRBD2. The CDR3 is 18 residues long. The germline V gene has CDR1 LGHNA and CDR2 YNFKEQ. Germline trimming cut 4 bases from V and 2 bases from J; bases unmatched to any gene: 12. DNA for the CDR3: TGTGCCAGCAGCCCCCGCTTTGGGGCGGGAGGGACCTACAATGAGCAGTTCTTC. Protein: CASSPRFGAGGTYNEQFF.

This clonotype showed up many times. The CDR3 nucleotides read TGTGCCAGCAGTCCTACCGGGACAGGGGGCAATCAGCCCCAGCATTTT. It specifies CASSPTGTGGNQPQHF. This chain uses TRBV6-1 with TRBJ1-5; 10 bases are a match to TRBD1. This CDR3 contains 16 residues. CDR1 is MNHNS and CDR2 is SASEGT in the germline V gene. V was pared by 5 bases and J by 2 bases, with 6 bases of the junction left unmatched.

Worth noting for this clonotype: A much larger clone lies one base from this, so it may be a read error. The rearrangement joins TRBV14 to TRBJ2-7; tentative D call: TRBD2 (6 bases). CDR3 length: 13 amino acids. The V gene's germline CDR1 is SGHDN and CDR2 FVKESK. CDR3 in amino acids: CAGSRREPGEQYF. The DNA for the CDR3 is TGTGCCGGCAGCCGCCGGGAGCCGGGTGAGCAGTACTTC.

Comments on this clonotype: A much larger clone sits a single nucleotide away, making a read error possible. The rearrangement joins TRBV29-1 to TRBJ1-4; 7 nucleotides line up with TRBD1. V dropped 7 bases and J dropped 6; count of bases not matched to a gene: 14. CDR3 length: 15 amino acids. Looked up from germline, CDR1 is SQVTM and CDR2 is ANQGSEA. In nucleotides, the CDR3 is TGCAGCGCCGGTTTTCGACAGGGTAGGGATGAAAAACTGTTTTTT. Its protein product is CSAGFRQGRDEKLFF. Based on the CDR3 plus reference TRBV29-1 and TRBJ1-4, the full variable domain is SAVISQKPSRDICQRGTSLTIQCQVDSQVTMMFWYRQQPGQSLTLIATANQGSEATYESGFVIDKFPISRPNLTFSTLTVSNMSPEDSSIYLCSAGFRQGRDEKLFFGSGTQLSVL.

The table lists this clonotype with many counts. The J gene is TRBJ2-4, the V gene TRBV20-1; D gene uncertain. V lost 5 bases and J 1 base, leaving 12 bases between the germline ends. Looked up from germline, CDR1 is DFQATT and CDR2 is SNEGSKA (reference sequence). The CDR3 consists of 14 residues. The chain's CDR3 is CSALYPDAKNIQYF. The CDR3 DNA reads as TGCAGTGCTCTTTACCCAGACGCCAAAAACATTCAGTACTTC.

Turning to this clonotype: This sequence may be a read error, since a much larger clone differs from it by one base. V gene TRBV29-1 combines with J gene TRBJ2-1; D possibly uses TRBD1 or TRBD2 (5 bases each). Germline V CDR1 and CDR2: SQVTM, ANQGSEA. The CDR3 sequence is 13 residues long. CDR3 region: CGVAGGNYNEQFF. The DNA for the CDR3 is TGCGGCGTTGCTGGGGGAAATTACAATGAGCAGTTCTTC.

This clonotype has ten or more counts. The CDR3 nucleotides read TGTGCCAGCAGTTTCCGGGACACTTACTACGAGCAGTACTTC. Translated: CASSFRDTYYEQYF. V gene TRBV28 combines with J gene TRBJ2-7; D is possibly TRBD1 (6 bases). Deletions cut 3 bases from V and 3 bases from J, with 12 bases between. This CDR3 is 14 amino acids long. Germline CDR1 is MDHEN and CDR2 is SYDVKM.

This clonotype has at least ten counts. In DNA form, the CDR3 reads TGTGCCATACCATACAGGGAAGAGGCGAATGAGCAGTTCTTC. It is translated as CAIPYREEANEQFF. V is TRBV9 and J is TRBJ2-1, with a tentative D call TRBD1 (6 bases). This CDR3 region has 14 residues. CDR1 and CDR2 (germline): SGDLS, YYNGEE. Trimming removed 9 bases at V and 7 bases at J, with 20 bases between.

This clonotype was recorded at least ten times. The chain joins TRBV27 to TRBJ1-5; D gene ambiguous. Trimming left V 8 bases short and J 5 bases short, with 10 bases between. This CDR3 is built from 12 residues. Germline loops: CDR1 MNHEY, CDR2 SMNVEV (reference sequence). The CDR3 region is CASGTTDQPQHF. In DNA, the CDR3 is TGTGCCAGCGGAACAACCGATCAGCCCCAGCATTTT.

As concerns this clonotype: This likely stems from a read error, as it lies one base from a far larger clone. V gene TRBV6-2 or TRBV6-3 combines with J gene TRBJ1-2; tentative D call: TRBD1 (6 bases). Germline lookup yields CDR1 MNHEY and CDR2 SVGEGT. The V end lost 7 bases, the J end lost 10 bases, and 13 bases lay between the germline ends. This CDR3 region has 11 residues. The CDR3: CASIYRAVYTF. The CDR3 bases are TGTGCCAGCATATACAGGGCTGTCTACACCTTC.

Remarks on this clonotype: With only one base between it and a far larger clone, this is likely a read error. This rearrangement joins TRBV6-2 or TRBV6-3 to TRBJ1-2, with D uncertain. There are 14 residues in the CDR3. CDR1 and CDR2 (germline): MNHEY, SVGEGT. Trimming shortened V by 6 bases and J by 4 bases, and 15 bases separated the two germline ends. The CDR3 region has the DNA TGTGCCAGCAGACCTCAGTGGGCGTCCTATGGCTACACCTTC. It yields the protein CASRPQWASYGYTF.

This clonotype was recorded at least ten times. In nucleotides, the CDR3 is TGCGCCAGCAGCCTCCCCGTAGCGGGATCCTACAATGAGCAGTTCTTC. This gives the protein CASSLPVAGSYNEQFF. The genes are TRBV5-1 and TRBJ2-1; 8 nucleotides match TRBD2. V lost 4 bases, J lost 1 base, and 7 bases stayed unmatched. The length of the CDR3 is 16 residues. Germline V gene lookup returns CDR1 SGHRS and CDR2 YFSETQ.

This clonotype has at least ten counts. Mismatch with germline at one junction end may stem from a read error. This chain joins TRBV10-3 and TRBJ1-2; 7 bases are a match to TRBD1. CDR1 is ENHRY, CDR2 SYGVKD, per germline. This CDR3 has 17 amino acids. CDR3 amino acids: CAISESVSSRGDYGYTF. CDR3 bases: TGTGCCATCAGTGAGTCGGTTTCGAGCAGGGGGGACTATGGTTACACCTTC.